This TCR beta chain is drawn from a study of chemoradiotherapy in HPV16-positive cancers. Repertoires were sampled repeatedly during chemoradiotherapy. The assay was immunoSEQ multiplex PCR, and TCRdb's table has in-frame clones only and misses some. The sample shows 4,000 to 5,000 clones, approximately 84% of them seen only once. The origin of this receptor is a human donor with HPV-associated anogenital cancer. Sequenced material: tumor tissue, taken from a patient who underwent chemoradiotherapy.

CDR3 DNA: TGTGCCAGCAGTTTTCAAACAGGAGGGAGTGGAGAGACCCAGTACTTC. Translated: CASSFQTGGSGETQYF. The chain couples TRBV6-5 to TRBJ2-5, with D perhaps matching TRBD2 (6 bases). V was cut by 4 bases and J by 4 bases, with 19 bases left in between. Germline loops: CDR1 MNHEY, CDR2 SVGAGI. This CDR3 has 16 residues.